The subject of this entry is one T cell receptor beta chain. No antigen is known for it. Gene names and germline sequences refer to the mouse in this case. The CDR3 end is not reached by the read, which stops 1 residue before it; the germline J gene fills it in. The data derive from a study of tissue T cells after allogeneic stem cell transplantation (dated by TCRdb to about 2022). General notes on the study: The study profiled TCR beta repertoires across many tissues from research autopsies of patients with and without GVHD, plus mouse models of GVHD. The human arm was conducted as a prospective observational study, and neither blinding nor randomization was performed.

The library was made by the immunoSEQ multiplex PCR assay. TCRbeta CDR3 sequencing was performed at survey depth by Adaptive Biotechnologies, and CDR3 sequences, V/J genes, productive frequency and template counts were reported. Amplification of TCR beta CDR3 regions started from genomic DNA instead of RNA. The authors processed their data as follows. Pairwise repertoire overlap between tissues was quantified with Jensen-Shannon divergence, where 1 means complete divergence and 0 identical. Tissues were clustered by single-linkage agglomerative hierarchical clustering of pairwise JSD values and displayed as dendrograms. All patient samples were analyzed with GLIPH2 using simulation_depth 1000, kmer_min_depth 3 and cdr3_length_cutoff 8, and only groups containing more than two unique CDR3s were kept. In a standardized tissue-overlap score, Jaccard GLIPH-group overlap across patients was extrapolated to a standard repertoire size of 1000 clones. To look at how diversity was associated with clinical or experimental variables, linear mixed-effect models were used, with tissue treated as a fixed effect and individual treated as a random effect. TCRdb holds this immuneACCESS table with in-frame rearrangements only. Some clones are missing; in checked studies, unresolved V genes explain under half, and the rest has no known cause. V and J calls plus clone size are reproduced from that table; the DNA served to infer D and trimming. The sample includes about 8,300 clones, with approximately 50% observed a single time. The ten largest clones add up to around 7% of the sample.

Trimming takes 1 base from V and 1 base from J, and the germline ends sit 3 bases apart. The CDR3, from cysteine to phenylalanine, totals 13 residues. Part of the CDR3 DNA is given, 36 bases translated from base 1. CDR1 is given as SGHSA and CDR2 as FRNQAP, both from the germline V gene. General conclusions and limits of the study: Which tissue TCRs were alloreactive or antigen-specific was not determined in the study, and some of the clones might have been host cells that persisted. Within patients, how anatomically similar the tissues were was a key factor in shaping TCR repertoire composition, regardless of disease or transplant status. Not many T cell clones showed up in more than one patient, yet clustering based on motifs uncovered repertoire signatures that were shared across patients in a tissue-specific way. A small and clinically heterogeneous patient cohort was studied, and sampling depth was acknowledged as a limitation. Blood and spleen T cells captured only a limited portion of the TCR repertoire detected in tissues, in both patients and mice.

The sample's time point label, decoded: mouse harvest day 7 after allogeneic transplant. Each mouse graft consisted of 10^7 T-cell-depleted bone marrow cells plus 10^6 splenic CD5+ T cells and was given by tail vein injection. To model GVHD in mice, a major MHC-mismatch B6 (H2b) into BALB/c (H2d) model was used, and tissues were profiled at day 7 or 14. Mouse tissues and retro-orbital blood were harvested on day 7 or 14 post-transplant using separate sterile tools per animal; livers were flushed beforehand. Before genomic DNA isolation with the DNeasy Blood & Tissue Kit, mouse tissues were minced with razor blades in buffered saline.

The TCR was taken from a female BALB/c mouse given C57BL/6 T cells with graft-versus-host disease after an allogeneic hematopoietic cell transplant. The V and J genes are TRBV16 and TRBJ2-3; the D gene assignment is ambiguous. The sample comprised gut tissue. The CDR3 loop reads CASSLVGAETLYF. CDR3 bases read: TGTGCAAGCAGCTTAGTTGGTGCAGAAACGCTGTAT. With the rest looked up from the reference TRBV16 and TRBJ2-3 genes rather than sequenced, the full variable domain is NAGVIQTPRHKVTGKGQEATLWCEPISGHSAVFWYRQTIVQGLEFLTYFRNQAPIDDSGMPKERFSAQMPNQSHSTLKIQSTQPQDSAVYLCASSLVGAETLYFGSGTRLTVL.